The 18 T cell receptor beta chains below were found in one sample sequenced in a study of blood T cell repertoires in COVID-19 (dated by TCRdb to 2020 to 2021). Libraries were made using the immunoSEQ multiplex PCR assay. Drawn from immuneACCESS, this table holds only the in-frame rearrangements with V and J called that TCRdb kept. Clones are partly lost; checked studies trace under half to an unresolved V gene and leave the rest unexplained. Recorded for this sample are 110,000 or so clones; about four fifths of them occurred a single time. About 9.4% of the sample lies in the top ten. The sequencing sample was made of peripheral blood. The receptors were sampled from a human donor in a cohort sampled during active COVID-19.

The rearrangement links TRBV2 to TRBJ2-5; 7 bases are a match to TRBD1. Germline V gene sequence: CDR1 SNHLY, CDR2 FYNNEI. The CDR3 is 15 amino acids. The V segment lost 3 bases and the J segment 0 bases; nucleotides outside the gene matches: 4. CDR3 DNA sequence: TGTGCCAGCAGTGACCTCGGGACAGACCAAGAGACCCAGTACTTC. Translated, it gives CASSDLGTDQETQYF.

The V call is TRBV7-9, the J call TRBJ2-7; no clear D. The germline CDR1 and CDR2 sequences are SEHNR and FQNEAQ (reference sequence). The CDR3 totals 11 residues. V was shortened by 5 bases and J by 4 bases, with 6 bases between the two germline ends. The CDR3 DNA sequence: TGTGCCAGCAGCGTAATATACGAGCAGTACTTC. This gives the protein CASSVIYEQYF.

V gene TRBV18 combines with J gene TRBJ2-7; 9 bases are shared with TRBD1. CDR1 KGHSH and CDR2 LQKENI come from the germline V gene. The junction had 7 bases not matched to a gene; V was cut back by 5 bases and J by 2 bases. This CDR3 is 15 amino acids long. DNA for the CDR3: TGTGCCAGCTCAGCGGGGACAGGGAGCACCTACGAGCAGTACTTC. Its translation is CASSAGTGSTYEQYF. Variable domain in full (rest from reference TRBV18 and TRBJ2-7): NAGVMQNPRHLVRRRGQEARLRCSPMKGHSHVYWYRQLPEEGLKFMVYLQKENIIDESGMPKERFSAEFPKEGPSILRIQQVVRGDSAAYFCASSAGTGSTYEQYFGPGTRLTVT.

This CDR3 is CASNPGTSASYEQYF. The CDR3 DNA sequence: TGTGCCAGCAACCCCGGGACTAGCGCCTCCTACGAGCAGTACTTC. This chain connects TRBV6-6 to TRBJ2-7; 10 nucleotides line up with TRBD2. Losses at the gene ends were 7 bases for V and 0 bases for J; bases not matched to a gene: 6. The CDR3 loop spans 15 amino acids. Germline lookup yields CDR1 MNHNY and CDR2 SVGAGI (reference sequence).

The chain is built from TRBV12-3 or TRBV12-4 and TRBJ2-7; 10 bases line up with TRBD2. V shed 7 bases, J shed 5 bases, and the junction held 5 bases outside the gene matches. The CDR3 length is 13 residues. This CDR3 reads CASKVAGGNEQYF. CDR3 bases: TGTGCCAGCAAAGTAGCGGGAGGAAACGAGCAGTACTTC.

The genes are TRBV7-2 and TRBJ1-1, with 7 bases identical to TRBD1. Losses at the gene ends were 5 bases for V and 7 bases for J; bases not matched to a gene: 10. The CDR3 sequence is 14 residues long. Germline values: CDR1 SGHTA, CDR2 FQGNSA. CDR3: CASSAGTAKLEAFF. DNA for the CDR3: TGTGCCAGCAGCGCCGGGACAGCTAAACTTGAAGCTTTCTTT.

The chain is built from TRBV9 and TRBJ1-3; D may be TRBD1 (5 bases). Germline V gene lookup returns CDR1 SGDLS and CDR2 YYNGEE. The length of the CDR3 is 16 residues. V was cut by 0 bases and J by 2 bases, with 12 bases left in between. This CDR3 reads CASSVGRGGAGNTIYF. Written as DNA, the CDR3 is TGTGCCAGCAGCGTAGGGAGGGGAGGGGCTGGAAACACCATATATTTT.

The rearrangement uses TRBV28 and TRBJ1-6; 9 bases agree with TRBD1. Germline CDR1 and CDR2: MDHEN and SYDVKM. V shed 6 bases and J 7 bases; nucleotides not matched to a gene: 4. The CDR3 has 14 amino acids. CDR3 coding DNA: TGTGCCAGCAGACCGGACAGGGGAAATTCACCCCTCCACTTT. Amino acid sequence: CASRPDRGNSPLHF.

The chain recombines TRBV2 with TRBJ2-7; maybe TRBD1 (6 bases). V gave up 2 bases and J gave up 10 bases, with 9 bases separating them. The CDR3 sequence is 11 residues long. Germline V gene sequence: CDR1 SNHLY, CDR2 FYNNEI. The CDR3 is CASSERDNQYF. Written as DNA, the CDR3 is TGTGCCAGCAGTGAAAGGGACAACCAGTACTTC.

This chain links TRBV28 with TRBJ1-6, with no clear D. CDR1 MDHEN and CDR2 SYDVKM come from the germline V gene. V lost 2 bases and J lost 7, with 15 bases in between. The length of the CDR3 is 16 residues. The CDR3 sequence: CASSLPRGVENSPLHF. The CDR3 DNA is TGTGCCAGCAGTTTACCCCGGGGAGTAGAGAATTCACCCCTCCACTTT.

This clone showed up just once. The rearrangement uses TRBV7-2 and TRBJ1-4; D remains unclear. This CDR3 comprises 13 residues. The V gene's germline CDR1 is SGHTA and CDR2 FQGNSA. V gave up 2 bases and J gave up 5 bases, with 6 bases separating them. The CDR3 DNA reads TGTGCCAGCAGCTTATCCTTCAATGAAAAACTGTTTTTT. It yields the protein CASSLSFNEKLFF.

This clone occurred a few times. The chain links TRBV6-6 to TRBJ1-5, with a weak D call TRBD1 (5 bases). The germline V gene has CDR1 MNHNY and CDR2 SVGAGI (reference sequence). The CDR3 has 12 amino acids. The V and J ends lost 8 bases and 2 bases respectively, with 7 bases between them. The CDR3 nucleotides read TGTGCCAGCGGCAGGGGCAATCAGCCCCAGCATTTT. Its protein is CASGRGNQPQHF.

Worth noting for this clone: In the same sample, other DNA sequences code for this CDR3. CDR3 loop: CASSSRGETQYF. CDR3 nucleotide sequence: TGTGCCAGCAGCTCCCGGGGAGAGACCCAGTACTTC. The V gene is TRBV7-6, the J gene TRBJ2-5, with TRBD2 as a possible D gene (5 bases). CDR3 length equals 12 residues. V was trimmed by 4 bases and J by 4 bases, leaving 7 bases between them. The germline V gene encodes CDR1 SGHVS and CDR2 FNYEAQ.

The sample holds one count of this clone. The chain links TRBV6-5 to TRBJ2-1, with D perhaps matching TRBD1 (6 bases). Between the trimmed V and J ends, which lost 0 bases and 0 bases, there was a span of 9 bases. Germline V gives CDR1 MNHEY, CDR2 SVGAGI. The CDR3 consists of 16 residues. As DNA, the CDR3 is TGTGCCAGCAGTTACTCGGGGACACACTCCTACAATGAGCAGTTCTTC. Translation: CASSYSGTHSYNEQFF.

The chain uses TRBV6-2 or TRBV6-3 and TRBJ1-1; TRBD1 might be the D (5 bases). Germline V gives CDR1 MNHEY, CDR2 SVGEGT. V gave up 4 bases and J gave up 1 base, with 13 bases separating them. The CDR3 runs 15 residues. The CDR3: CASSFGGAKNTEAFF. The CDR3 nucleotides read TGTGCCAGCAGTTTCGGAGGGGCAAAGAACACTGAAGCTTTCTTT.

The gene calls are TRBV28 and TRBJ1-1, with D hard to call. Germline V gives CDR1 MDHEN, CDR2 SYDVKM. V was trimmed by 6 bases and J by 0 bases, leaving 5 bases between them. The CDR3 has 12 residues. The CDR3 nucleotides read TGTGCCAGCAGATCAGTGAACACTGAAGCTTTCTTT. Its translation: CASRSVNTEAFF.

V and J are TRBV30 and TRBJ1-5; a weak D match, TRBD1 (5 bases). CDR3 length equals 15 residues. Between the trimmed V and J ends, which lost 0 bases and 0 bases, there was a span of 9 bases. Germline CDR1 GTSNPN, CDR2 SVGIG (reference sequence). The CDR3 sequence: CAWSVRGNSNQPQHF. CDR3 nucleotides: TGTGCCTGGAGTGTACGGGGGAATAGCAATCAGCCCCAGCATTTT.

The chain is built from TRBV5-6 and TRBJ2-5, with 7 bases fitting TRBD1. The junction had 6 bases not matched to a gene; V was cut back by 6 bases and J by 4 bases. Germline CDR1 SGHDT, CDR2 YYEEEE. The CDR3 has 13 residues. CDR3 nucleotides: TGTGCCAGCACCTTAGGACAGGTAGAGACCCAGTACTTC. As protein: CASTLGQVETQYF.